This T cell receptor beta chain comes out of a study of multiple sclerosis patients with progressive multifocal leukoencephalopathy. Trimming removed 6 bases from V and 3 bases from J, with 12 bases in between. The germline gives CDR1 MNHEY, CDR2 SMNVEV (reference sequence). The CDR3 covers 13 residues. Each PCR contained spiked synthetic TR CDR3 controls spanning every V-J pairing. Some clones are missing from TCRdb's copy, which holds only in-frame ones; the method was immunoSEQ multiplex PCR. The sample contains around 27,000 clones, around 89% of which appear only once. Points from the study as a whole: Lower normalized Shannon entropy suggested reduced TRB diversity in most PML patients.

In regard to this clone: What it binds is unknown.

The time point is: around 13 months of natalizumab therapy. At 6 months of natalizumab came T1, and at 12 months came T2. The TCR originated in a human donor with multiple sclerosis. The genes are TRBV27 and TRBJ2-7, with unresolved D. The sequenced sample was PBMCs, obtained from a patient treated with natalizumab. Written as DNA, the CDR3 is TGTGCCAGCAGCTCCCGACCGGGCTACGAGCAGTACTTC. Translated: CASSSRPGYEQYF.